The 26 T cell receptor beta chains given below trace back to one sample, sequenced in a study of siplizumab effects on memory and regulatory T cells. Using immunoSEQ multiplex PCR, the repertoire was profiled, and TCRdb retains in-frame clones only, with some absent. Of 100,000 to 120,000 clones listed, around 90% are singletons. Sequencing used CD4+ T cells sorted from blood. These receptors originate from a human donor in good health.

The chain is built from TRBV4-2 and TRBJ1-2; D not resolved. Germline V gene data show CDR1 as LGHNA and CDR2 as YNFKEQ. V lost 5 bases and J 5 bases, leaving 12 bases between the germline ends. This CDR3 spans 13 amino acids. The CDR3 sequence: CASSLAQEYGYTF. For the CDR3, the DNA is TGTGCCAGCAGCTTGGCCCAGGAGTATGGCTACACCTTC.

This sequence joins TRBV5-1 and TRBJ2-3; 9 bases align to TRBD2. Germline CDR1 is SGHRS and CDR2 is YFSETQ. The CDR3 spans 15 residues. Trimming took 7 bases from V and 3 from J; bases not matched to a gene: 9. This chain's CDR3 is CASLPRLAETDTQYF. The CDR3 DNA sequence: TGCGCCAGCCTCCCGCGACTAGCGGAAACAGATACGCAGTATTTT.

The V call is TRBV5-4, the J call TRBJ1-1; the D gene is possibly TRBD1 (5 bases). This CDR3 has 13 residues. The V gene lost 3 bases and the J gene lost 1 base, with 7 bases spanning the gap. CDR1 and CDR2 (germline): SGHNT, YYREEE (reference sequence). CDR3 region: CASSWDRNTEAFF. CDR3 DNA: TGTGCCAGCAGCTGGGACCGGAACACTGAAGCTTTCTTT.

CDR3 residues: CASSLGQLNQPQHF. In DNA, the CDR3 is TGTGCCAGCAGCTTGGGACAGCTGAATCAGCCCCAGCATTTT. This chain links TRBV7-8 with TRBJ1-5; 7 bases are a match to TRBD1. V gave up 3 bases and J gave up 4 bases; unmatched junction bases: 3. The CDR3 totals 14 residues. Germline lookup yields CDR1 SGHVS and CDR2 FQNEAQ. The full variable domain, its missing parts supplied by reference TRBV7-8 and TRBJ1-5, is GAGVSQSPRYKVAKRGQDVALRCDPISGHVSLFWYQQALGQGPEFLTYFQNEAQLDKSGLPSDRFFAERPEGSVSTLKIQRTQQEDSAVYLCASSLGQLNQPQHFGDGTRLSIL.

The V gene is TRBV7-3, the J gene TRBJ1-1; D perhaps matches TRBD1 (5 bases). The CDR3 has 15 amino acids. The V and J ends lost 2 bases and 3 bases respectively, with 13 bases between them. Germline V gene data show CDR1 as SGHTA and CDR2 as FQGTGA. CDR3 in amino acids: CASSLVAGTHTEAFF. Written as DNA, the CDR3 is TGTGCCAGCAGCTTAGTGGCCGGGACCCACACTGAAGCTTTCTTT.

The CDR3 spells CASSPGRADSGELFF. The CDR3 coding sequence is TGTGCCAGCTCACCAGGCAGGGCGGATTCCGGGGAGCTGTTTTTT. The chain uses TRBV18 and TRBJ2-2, with D perhaps TRBD1 (5 bases). Trimming left V 2 bases short and J 6 bases short, with 13 bases between. Germline-derived CDR1 and CDR2 are KGHSH and LQKENI. The CDR3 length is 15 residues. Looking up the rest from reference TRBV18 and TRBJ2-2 gives the full variable domain: NAGVMQNPRHLVRRRGQEARLRCSPMKGHSHVYWYRQLPEEGLKFMVYLQKENIIDESGMPKERFSAEFPKEGPSILRIQQVVRGDSAAYFCASSPGRADSGELFFGEGSRLTVL.

The chain links TRBV11-2 to TRBJ2-3; TRBD1 might be the D (6 bases). Trimming cost V 0 bases and J 10 bases, with 14 bases left between them. The CDR3 contains 14 residues. The germline CDR1 and CDR2 sequences are SGHAT and FQNNGV. The CDR3 sequence is CASSLEVGRGPQYF. Here the CDR3 DNA reads TGTGCCAGCAGCTTAGAGGTTGGCAGGGGACCGCAGTATTTT.

V and J are TRBV14 and TRBJ1-3; D is uncertain. CDR3 length: 14 residues. V lost 4 bases and J 0 bases, leaving 7 bases between the germline ends. The germline CDR1 and CDR2 sequences are SGHDN and FVKESK. The CDR3 DNA reads TGTGCCAGCAGCCCAAGCCTCTCTGGAAACACCATATATTTT. The encoded protein is CASSPSLSGNTIYF.

This chain links TRBV2 with TRBJ1-3; unclear D gene. Germline CDR1 SNHLY, CDR2 FYNNEI. The CDR3 has 16 residues. Trimming left V 1 base short and J 4 bases short, with 14 bases between. The CDR3 DNA reads as TGTGCCAGCAGTGAAGACGGCCCAGCGACAGGAAACACCATATATTTT. It yields the protein CASSEDGPATGNTIYF.

The chain links TRBV6-1 to TRBJ1-5, with D possibly TRBD1 on 5 matching bases. The CDR3 is 14 residues long. Trimming cost V 4 bases and J 7 bases, with 14 bases left between them. Per the germline V gene, CDR1 is MNHNS and CDR2 is SASEGT. In nucleotides, the CDR3 is TGTGCCAGCAGTGGGGCAGGGAGCATCCAGCCCCAGCATTTT. Protein sequence: CASSGAGSIQPQHF.

CDR3 nucleotides: TGTGCCAGCAGCCCAGGACAGGGGTCAGAGACCCAGTACTTC. Amino acid sequence: CASSPGQGSETQYF. The chain links TRBV11-1 to TRBJ2-5; 9 bases agree with TRBD1. CDR1 and CDR2 (germline): SGHAT, FQDESV (reference sequence). V was clipped by 5 bases and J by 4 bases; unmatched bases: 5. This CDR3 has 14 amino acids.

The chain carries TRBV2 and TRBJ1-2; 9 positions match TRBD1. The J segment lost 1 base and the V segment lost 6 bases, leaving 3 bases of the junction unmatched. The CDR3 contains 14 residues. Looked up from germline, CDR1 is SNHLY and CDR2 is FYNNEI. This CDR3 is CASRRTGVNYGYTF. The CDR3, as DNA: TGTGCCAGCAGGAGGACAGGGGTTAACTATGGCTACACCTTC.

The table lists this clone with a count of one. The genes are TRBV4-2 and TRBJ2-1; the D is unclear. V dropped 0 bases and J dropped 8 bases, with 11 bases sitting between them. Germline-derived CDR1 and CDR2 are LGHNA and YNFKEQ. This CDR3 is built from 14 residues. The CDR3: CASSQERSRDEQFF. DNA for the CDR3: TGTGCCAGCAGCCAAGAACGCAGTCGCGATGAGCAGTTCTTC.

This chain joins TRBV2 and TRBJ1-1; D is ambiguous. The CDR3 length is 11 residues. Trimming shortened V by 5 bases and J by 3 bases, and 4 bases separated the two germline ends. Germline V gene sequence: CDR1 SNHLY, CDR2 FYNNEI. CDR3 nucleotide sequence: TGTGCCAGCAGTCCGGACACTGAAGCTTTCTTT. It is translated as CASSPDTEAFF.

The V and J genes are TRBV19 and TRBJ1-5; D is perhaps TRBD1 (5 bases). The CDR3 totals 15 residues. Germline values: CDR1 LNHDA, CDR2 SQIVND (reference sequence). The V gene lost 7 bases and the J gene lost 3 bases, with 16 bases spanning the gap. The CDR3, as DNA: TGTGCCAGTAACCCCGGGACGGCTTTCAATCAGCCCCAGCATTTT. Amino acids: CASNPGTAFNQPQHF.

This sequence joins TRBV6-5 and TRBJ1-5; D unresolved. The V gene's germline CDR1 is MNHEY and CDR2 SVGAGI. The CDR3 is 11 amino acids. Between the trimmed V and J ends, which lost 6 bases and 7 bases, there was a span of 7 bases. CDR3 sequence: CASRPFQPQHF. CDR3 coding DNA: TGTGCCAGCAGGCCTTTCCAGCCCCAGCATTTT.

The DNA for the CDR3 is TGTGCCAGCAGTTCATGGGGCACTGAAGCTTTCTTT. Residues: CASSSWGTEAFF. This chain connects TRBV6-5 to TRBJ1-1; D is ambiguous. The germline CDR1 and CDR2 sequences are MNHEY and SVGAGI. The V and J ends lost 4 bases and 4 bases respectively, with 7 bases between them. This CDR3 has 12 amino acids.

The chain combines TRBV19 with TRBJ1-1; D not certain. The CDR3 sequence is 13 residues long. Germline-derived CDR1 and CDR2 are LNHDA and SQIVND (reference sequence). V was cut by 6 bases and J by 1 base, with 9 bases left in between. CDR3: CASRREGNTEAFF. The CDR3 DNA is TGTGCCAGTAGGAGGGAGGGGAACACTGAAGCTTTCTTT.

V usage is TRBV5-1 and J usage is TRBJ2-1; 7 bases match TRBD2. The CDR3 sequence is 16 residues long. The V gene end was trimmed by 4 bases and the J gene end by 10 bases; junction bases not matched to a gene: 17. CDR1 is SGHRS and CDR2 is YFSETQ in the germline V gene. For the CDR3, the DNA is TGCGCCAGCAGCCCAGGGCGCGGGGGAGCCTCGGGCGAGCAGTTCTTC. It translates to CASSPGRGGASGEQFF.

The genes are TRBV5-8 and TRBJ2-5, with TRBD2 as a possible D gene (6 bases). The length of the CDR3 is 15 residues. Trimming stripped 2 bases from V and 4 bases from J, with 15 bases between. Germline values: CDR1 SGHTS, CDR2 YDEGEE. Here the CDR3 reads CASSLKAAGSETQYF. CDR3 bases: TGTGCCAGCAGCTTAAAGGCGGCGGGATCAGAGACCCAGTACTTC.

This clone was seen a single time. The chain carries TRBV5-5 and TRBJ2-7, with TRBD2 matching 15 bases. CDR3 size: 17 residues. The junction had 8 bases not matched to a gene; V was cut back by 4 bases and J by 3 bases. The germline CDR1 and CDR2 sequences are SGHKS and YYEKEE (reference sequence). CDR3 residues: CASSGGLAGGNLYEQYF. For the CDR3, the DNA is TGTGCCAGCAGCGGGGGACTAGCGGGAGGTAATCTCTACGAGCAGTACTTC.

The J gene is TRBJ2-7, the V gene TRBV30; no clear D gene. Germline V CDR1 and CDR2: GTSNPN, SVGIG (reference sequence). Trimming shortened V by 0 bases and J by 2 bases, and 8 bases separated the two germline ends. The CDR3 spans 13 residues. The CDR3 nucleotides read TGTGCCTGGAGTGTAGCAGCTACCTACGAGCAGTACTTC. Amino acids: CAWSVAATYEQYF.

The chain combines TRBV27 with TRBJ2-6, with a weak D call TRBD2 (6 bases). CDR3 size: 16 residues. Germline CDR1 MNHEY, CDR2 SMNVEV (reference sequence). V was pared by 3 bases and J by 3 bases, with 12 bases between. CDR3 sequence reads: CASSFGGADGANVLTF. The CDR3 DNA reads TGTGCCAGCAGTTTCGGCGGGGCAGATGGGGCCAACGTCCTGACTTTC.

This clone appeared a single time. The gene calls are TRBV5-6 and TRBJ1-6, with D possibly being TRBD1 (6 bases). Deletions cut 4 bases from V and 1 base from J, with 9 bases between. CDR1 is SGHDT and CDR2 is YYEEEE in the germline V gene. The CDR3 consists of 15 residues. The CDR3 loop reads CASSPGTSYNSPLHF. Here the CDR3 DNA reads TGTGCCAGCAGCCCCGGGACATCCTATAATTCACCCCTCCACTTT.

V gene TRBV19 combines with J gene TRBJ1-2; TRBD1 aligns across 10 bases. With V trimmed by 6 bases and J by 4 bases, 11 bases remained unmatched. The germline V gene has CDR1 LNHDA and CDR2 SQIVND (reference sequence). The CDR3 spans 16 residues. DNA of the CDR3: TGTGCCAGTAGCAGAGAGGGACAGGGGCGAAGCTATGGCTACACCTTC. This gives the protein CASSREGQGRSYGYTF.

The chain combines TRBV13 with TRBJ2-3; D possibly corresponds to TRBD1 (6 bases). The V end lost 5 bases, the J end lost 2 bases, and 14 bases lay between the germline ends. The CDR3 covers 15 residues. The germline V gene encodes CDR1 PRHDT and CDR2 FYEKMQ (reference sequence). DNA for the CDR3: TGTGCCAGCAGCGGACGAGGGGGAATCACAGATACGCAGTATTTT. Translation: CASSGRGGITDTQYF.